Shown below are 30 T cell receptor beta chains from a single sample sequenced in a study of blood T cell repertoires in COVID-19. Profiling relied on immunoSEQ multiplex PCR, and the TCRdb table lists in-frame clones only, not all of them. Here the sample spans around 100,000 clones, 70% to 80% being singletons. Sequencing was performed on peripheral blood. The receptors here all came from a man aged 55 to 70 with active or convalescent COVID-19.

This clone was counted only a few times. This chain links TRBV7-2 with TRBJ2-1; the match to TRBD1 covers 8 bases. Trimming removed 5 bases from V and 5 bases from J; junction bases left unmatched: 5. This CDR3 is built from 14 residues. CDR1 and CDR2 (germline): SGHTA, FQGNSA. The CDR3: CASSPGQGHNEQFF. The CDR3 region has the DNA TGTGCCAGCAGCCCCGGACAGGGACACAATGAGCAGTTCTTC.

This sequence joins TRBV11-3 and TRBJ2-3; possibly TRBD1 for D (5 bases). The V end was cut by 5 bases, the J end by 4 bases, with 10 bases between. This CDR3 has 13 amino acids. Germline lookup yields CDR1 SGHNT and CDR2 YENEEA. CDR3 sequence reads: CASSRMGPDTQYF. CDR3 DNA: TGTGCCAGCAGCAGGATGGGGCCAGATACGCAGTATTTT.

The J gene is TRBJ2-7, the V gene TRBV10-3; 8 bases agree with TRBD2. CDR3 length: 14 residues. From germline, CDR1 is ENHRY and CDR2 SYGVKD. V dropped 3 bases and J dropped 1; count of bases not matched to a gene: 2. CDR3 in amino acids: CAISDSGMSYEQYF. The DNA for the CDR3 is TGTGCCATCAGTGATAGCGGGATGTCCTACGAGCAGTACTTC.

This clone appeared a few times. The chain recombines TRBV6-6 with TRBJ2-6; 8 nucleotides line up with TRBD1. The germline V gene encodes CDR1 MNHNY and CDR2 SVGAGI (reference sequence). CDR3 length equals 17 residues. Trimming took 5 bases from V and 0 from J; bases not matched to a gene: 6. The CDR3 loop reads CASSPGTGTSGANVLTF. CDR3 DNA sequence: TGTGCCAGCAGTCCCGGGACAGGAACCTCTGGGGCCAACGTCCTGACTTTC.

The V call is TRBV2, the J call TRBJ1-2; D is possibly TRBD1 (5 bases). The length of the CDR3 is 12 residues. V was cut by 8 bases and J by 8 bases, with 15 bases left in between. Looked up from germline, CDR1 is SNHLY and CDR2 is FYNNEI. The CDR3 DNA sequence: TGTGCCAGCGGAAACACCAGGGTCGGCTACACCTTC. Translated, it gives CASGNTRVGYTF.

This chain links TRBV18 with TRBJ2-7; D is perhaps TRBD1 (6 bases). This CDR3 has 15 residues. The germline gives CDR1 KGHSH, CDR2 LQKENI. Trimming left V 3 bases short and J 2 bases short, with 14 bases between. CDR3 loop: CASSPGAGRTYEQYV. CDR3 sequence (DNA): TGTGCCAGCTCACCGGGGGCAGGGAGAACCTACGAGCAGTACGTC.

This chain uses TRBV10-3 with TRBJ1-1; a possible D gene is TRBD1 (5 bases). In germline, CDR1 is ENHRY, CDR2 SYGVKD. This CDR3 is 14 amino acids long. Trimming stripped 5 bases from V and 3 bases from J, with 13 bases between. CDR3 in DNA: TGTGCCATCAGTAAGGGGAAAGTCGACACTGAAGCTTTCTTT. Translation gives CAISKGKVDTEAFF.

This sequence joins TRBV29-1 and TRBJ2-7; 7 bases agree with TRBD1. The CDR3 sequence is 13 residues long. Germline V gene data show CDR1 as SQVTM and CDR2 as ANQGSEA. V trimming: 5 bases; J trimming: 3 bases; junction bases outside the gene matches: 7. Written as DNA, the CDR3 is TGCAGCGTTCGACAGGGAGATCACTACGAGCAGTACTTC. Translating it yields CSVRQGDHYEQYF.

This clone showed up just once. V gene TRBV21-1 combines with J gene TRBJ2-7; TRBD1 is the table's D call and was not checked against the DNA. TRBV21-1 corresponds to a pseudogene. The CDR3 is 15 residues long. In nucleotides, the CDR3 is TGTGCCAGCAGCAAAGCTCGGGACACCACCTACGAGCAGTACTTC. It translates to CASSKARDTTYEQYF.

The V gene is TRBV9, the J gene TRBJ2-1; D is unresolved. CDR3 length: 16 amino acids. Germline CDR1 and CDR2: SGDLS and YYNGEE. Trimming removed 0 bases at V and 6 bases at J, with 16 bases between. The DNA of the CDR3 is TGTGCCAGCAGCGTAGATAAGAGTGTCCCCGTCAATGAGCAGTTCTTC. The encoded protein is CASSVDKSVPVNEQFF. The full variable domain, completed using reference TRBV9 and TRBJ2-1, is DSGVTQTPKHLITATGQRVTLRCSPRSGDLSVYWYQQSLDQGLQFLIQYYNGEERAKGNILERFSAQQFPDLHSELNLSSLELGDSALYFCASSVDKSVPVNEQFFGPGTRLTVL.

The genes are TRBV19 and TRBJ1-3, with 9 bases that match TRBD1. Germline values: CDR1 LNHDA, CDR2 SQIVND (reference sequence). V lost 6 bases, J lost 2 bases, and 8 bases stayed unmatched. This CDR3 is 16 amino acids long. CDR3 nucleotides: TGTGCCAGTAGCCCACAGGGGGCGTTTCCTGGAAACACCATATATTTT. Residues: CASSPQGAFPGNTIYF.

V gene TRBV28 combines with J gene TRBJ2-6; D not certain. The CDR3 has 16 amino acids. Germline CDR1 MDHEN, CDR2 SYDVKM. V shed 2 bases and J shed 1 base, with 9 bases lying between them. CDR3 coding DNA: TGTGCCAGCAGTTTAGCTGAGGTTTCTGGGGCCAACGTCCTGACTTTC. As protein: CASSLAEVSGANVLTF.

V gene TRBV6-1 combines with J gene TRBJ2-5; 12 bases agree with TRBD2. The CDR3 loop spans 18 amino acids. The ends lost 3 bases at V and 6 bases at J; junction bases unmatched: 14. Germline CDR1 reads MNHNS; CDR2 reads SASEGT. The CDR3 loop reads CASSERLAGVRGEKTQYF. CDR3 sequence (DNA): TGTGCCAGCAGTGAGCGACTAGCGGGAGTTAGAGGGGAGAAGACCCAGTACTTC.

The chain uses TRBV7-2 and TRBJ1-5; D gene uncertain. V lost 3 bases and J lost 0, with 9 bases in between. The CDR3 runs to 15 residues. In germline, CDR1 is SGHTA, CDR2 FQGNSA. The CDR3 coding sequence is TGTGCCAGCAGCTTCTCCCAGGTTAGCAATCAGCCCCAGCATTTT. It specifies CASSFSQVSNQPQHF.

The chain employs TRBV5-4 and TRBJ2-2; no reliable D call. V shed 4 bases and J shed 1 base, with 8 bases lying between them. CDR1 is SGHNT, CDR2 YYREEE, per germline (reference sequence). The CDR3 length is 14 residues. CDR3 sequence (DNA): TGTGCCAGCAGCCCTAACCAGAACACCGGGGAGCTGTTTTTT. It translates to CASSPNQNTGELFF.

As for this clone: Other DNA sequences of this sample code for an identical CDR3. The chain recombines TRBV6-5 with TRBJ1-1, with D hard to call. Trimming stripped 3 bases from V and 0 bases from J, with 5 bases between. The CDR3 totals 13 residues. Germline lookup yields CDR1 MNHEY and CDR2 SVGAGI. The CDR3 here is CASSYSMNTEAFF. CDR3 nucleotides: TGTGCCAGCAGTTATTCTATGAACACTGAAGCTTTCTTT.

The V call is TRBV6-2 or TRBV6-3, the J call TRBJ2-5, with 7 bases matching TRBD2. V was clipped by 6 bases and J by 3 bases; unmatched bases: 13. The germline CDR1 and CDR2 sequences are MNHEY and SVGEGT. The length of the CDR3 is 16 residues. The CDR3: CASSPPSGIEEETQYF. Here the CDR3 DNA reads TGTGCCAGCAGCCCCCCCAGCGGGATTGAGGAAGAGACCCAGTACTTC.

This sequence joins TRBV29-1 and TRBJ2-3; TRBD1 agrees at 8 bases. With 5 bases clipped from V and 3 bases from J, the junction kept 10 bases outside the gene matches. Per germline, CDR1 SQVTM and CDR2 ANQGSEA. The CDR3 is made up of 15 amino acids. The CDR3: CSVLGGQGATDTQYF. The DNA of the CDR3 is TGCAGCGTTTTAGGAGGACAGGGTGCAACAGATACGCAGTATTTT.

The V gene is TRBV4-1, the J gene TRBJ2-1; 8 nucleotides align to TRBD2. Germline trimming cut 4 bases from V and 12 bases from J; bases unmatched to any gene: 14. Germline CDR1 and CDR2: MGHRA and YSYEKL. CDR3 size: 15 residues. The DNA of the CDR3 is TGCGCCAGCAGCCCTTGGACTAGCTCGAGCTCGGCGCAGTTCTTC. Encoded protein: CASSPWTSSSSAQFF.

At least ten counts were recorded for this clone. The chain is built from TRBV6-1 and TRBJ2-2; 12 positions match TRBD2. CDR3 length: 17 amino acids. Germline loops: CDR1 MNHNS, CDR2 SASEGT. With V trimmed by 4 bases and J by 7 bases, 10 bases remained unmatched. The CDR3 nucleotides are TGTGCCAGCAGTGGGCGGACTAGCGGGATTACGTACGGGGAGCTGTTTTTT. It is translated as CASSGRTSGITYGELFF.

This clone was observed a single time. The chain combines TRBV7-9 with TRBJ2-2; possible D gene TRBD2, 5 bases. Germline CDR1 and CDR2: SEHNR and FQNEAQ (reference sequence). The CDR3 length is 15 residues. The germline V and J ends were trimmed by 1 base and 0 bases, with 6 bases remaining between them. Written as DNA, the CDR3 is TGTGCCAGCAGCTTAGACGGGGCGAACACCGGGGAGCTGTTTTTT. The encoded protein is CASSLDGANTGELFF.

The chain couples TRBV19 to TRBJ2-7; TRBD2 matches at 9 bases. Germline trimming cut 3 bases from V and 0 bases from J; bases unmatched to any gene: 9. The CDR3 has 17 residues. CDR1 and CDR2 from the germline V gene are LNHDA and SQIVND (reference sequence). The CDR3 bases are TGTGCCAGTAGTATGAAGGCTAGCGGGGTCAGCTCCTACGAGCAGTACTTC. Amino acid sequence: CASSMKASGVSSYEQYF.

This clone showed up just a few times. V and J are TRBV6-5 and TRBJ1-3; a weak D match, TRBD1 (5 bases). Per germline, CDR1 MNHEY and CDR2 SVGAGI. CDR3 size: 15 residues. V lost 4 bases and J 4 bases, leaving 14 bases between the germline ends. The CDR3 protein is CASSSFQGAGNTIYF. In nucleotides, the CDR3 is TGTGCCAGCAGTTCCTTCCAGGGCGCGGGAAACACCATATATTTT.

The chain uses TRBV15 and TRBJ2-7; D remains unclear. The CDR3 runs to 14 residues. The V end lost 5 bases, the J end lost 0 bases, and 11 bases lay between the germline ends. Germline CDR1 LNHNV, CDR2 YYDKDF (reference sequence). The CDR3 nucleotides are TGTGCCACCAGCGTAGGAGCCCCCTCCTACGAGCAGTACTTC. Translation: CATSVGAPSYEQYF.

The rearrangement links TRBV18 to TRBJ1-1; D not resolved. V lost 3 bases to trimming and J lost 5 bases, with 10 bases between them. In germline, CDR1 is KGHSH, CDR2 LQKENI. The CDR3 runs to 13 residues. CDR3 bases: TGTGCCAGCTCACCGTTCGGGAGGACTGAAGCTTTCTTT. Amino acid sequence: CASSPFGRTEAFF.

This clone has a handful of counts. The V call is TRBV15, the J call TRBJ2-7; TRBD2 matches at 7 bases. This CDR3 has 19 residues. CDR1 is LNHNV, CDR2 YYDKDF, per germline (reference sequence). V lost 1 base to trimming and J lost 6 bases; unmatched junction nucleotides: 21. The CDR3 loop reads CATSRGGRGGRSGLREQYF. CDR3 bases: TGTGCCACCAGCAGAGGAGGTCGGGGCGGGAGATCCGGGCTTCGCGAGCAGTACTTC.

The CDR3 spells CASSSTGGYGYTF. DNA of the CDR3: TGTGCCAGCAGCTCTACAGGGGGGTATGGCTACACCTTC. The chain has TRBV5-5 and TRBJ1-2; 8 positions match TRBD1. Germline CDR1 and CDR2: SGHKS and YYEKEE (reference sequence). V lost 3 bases and J lost 5; bases outside the gene matches: 3. This CDR3 spans 13 amino acids.

This chain joins TRBV6-5 and TRBJ2-1; D may be TRBD1 (5 bases). The germline gives CDR1 MNHEY, CDR2 SVGAGI. The CDR3 spans 15 residues. V lost 4 bases, J lost 0 bases, and 10 bases lay in between. In nucleotides, the CDR3 is TGTGCCAGCAGTTCAGGGTTCCGCTCCTACAATGAGCAGTTCTTC. It yields the protein CASSSGFRSYNEQFF.

The V gene is TRBV25-1, the J gene TRBJ2-1; 9 nucleotides agree with TRBD1. The germline V gene encodes CDR1 MGHDK and CDR2 SYGVNS. J lost 5 bases, V lost 6 bases, and 8 bases had no gene match. This CDR3 is 15 amino acids long. This CDR3 reads CASSPRDRVDNEQFF. The CDR3 nucleotides read TGTGCCAGCAGCCCTCGGGACAGGGTAGACAATGAGCAGTTCTTC.

The chain combines TRBV7-2 with TRBJ1-1, with 8 bases identical to TRBD1. CDR3 length: 16 amino acids. The V gene end was trimmed by 8 bases and the J gene end by 0 bases; junction bases not matched to a gene: 11. Per germline, CDR1 SGHTA and CDR2 FQGNSA. The CDR3 is CASPGDRWGMNTEAFF. The CDR3 DNA is TGTGCCAGCCCCGGGGACAGGTGGGGAATGAACACTGAAGCTTTCTTT.